This T cell receptor beta chain originates from a study of blood T cell repertoires in COVID-19 (dated by TCRdb to 2018 to 2020). Notes on the research overall: Samples from collaborators originated in the United States, Italy and Spain and spanned both the acute and convalescent phases of COVID-19. Subjects who had been exposed to COVID-19, were actively infected with it, or had recovered from it provided the deeply sampled blood TCRbeta repertoires that made up the dataset. Where available, HLA class I and class II types were taken from metadata supplied by the sample provider and were not determined by assay-based typing. The sample metadata nearly always contained a de-identified subject ID, COVID-19 status, age in years and sex. The repertoires were released in a freely available public database intended as a resource for research on the immune response to SARS-CoV-2. The prospective study material was composed of cDNA or gDNA derived from T cells, B-cell-depleted T cells, or PBMCs. The samples were drawn from the first 160 participants of the ongoing ImmuneRACE study and from 1,254 subjects provided by 6 global collaborators. The paper's findings and limits, for the study overall: Clinical and demographic metadata were provided uncurated, with the amount varying by source and participant.

TCRbeta CDR3 regions were amplified from genomic DNA using the immunoSEQ Assay, a bias-controlled multiplex PCR. As for the original processing: The number of nucleated cells in each sample was estimated by amplification of reference gene primers within the assay. Sequence reads were collapsed and filtered to measure the absolute abundance of every unique TCRbeta CDR3 rearrangement. For each sample, productive Simpson clonality was calculated as the square root of Simpson's diversity index across productive rearrangements. As stored in TCRdb, this immuneACCESS dataset retains in-frame rearrangements with V and J assigned. A fraction of the clones does not appear; measured against another copy, unresolved V genes explain less than half of the discrepancy, and the remainder lacks a known reason. Clone size and the V and J calls come from that table; the DNA yielded D and trimming. This sample has fewer than 600,000 clones in its table, and 70% to 90% of those were observed once. The ten most abundant clones make up approximately 1.8% of the sample.

Enrolling through a virtual design, the prospective study's participants ranged in age from roughly 18 to 89 years and lived across 24 United States geographic areas. To assign participants to cohorts, the prospective study relied on clinical history that participants themselves reported in a screening survey and a study questionnaire. For ImmuneRACE Cohort 3, a participant was defined as recovered based on two consecutive negative NP/OP PCR tests, clearance by a healthcare professional, or resolution of symptoms. In the prospective study, whole blood, serum and a nasopharyngeal or oropharyngeal swab were collected from each participant by mobile phlebotomists. Prospective study participants could optionally give additional blood draws and questionnaires over an approximately 2-month period. Prospective study blood samples were shipped either frozen or at room temperature before DNA extraction.

The CDR3 spans 15 residues, from the cysteine through the phenylalanine. This entry keeps only the CDR3 DNA: 45 bases, framed from base 1. According to the germline V gene (reference sequence), CDR1 reads MNHEY and CDR2 reads SMNVEV. Trimming takes 7 bases off V and 3 bases off J; junction bases not matched to a gene: 5. Regarding this clone: Its target antigen remains unknown. Base qualities were left out, and no much larger clone turns up one base away.

The rearranged chain carries TRBV27 and TRBJ2-1; 11 bases in between match TRBD2. Sequenced input: PBMCs or T cells enriched from blood (not recorded which). The TCR was taken from a woman aged 40 to 50 who had recovered from COVID-19. CDR3 protein: CASTSGTSGYNEQFF. Read as DNA, the sequence is TGTGCCAGCACGTCCGGGACTAGCGGCTACAATGAGCAGTTCTTC.